What follows are 32 T cell receptor beta chains derived from one specimen sequenced in a study of Graves' ophthalmopathy and Graves' hyperthyroidism. For repertoire sequencing, the TCR beta CDR3 regions were amplified from RNA transcripts. The authors performed first-round RT-PCR with HTBI primers and then a second-round multiplex PCR. TCRdb reprocessed the multiplex PCR reads with MiXCR, giving one entry per CDR3 protein. The profile shows a few hundred thousand distinct CDR3 sequences, under 45% of them singletons. Sequencing used peripheral blood or thyroid tissue (not recorded which). The receptors shown here come from an adult man with Graves' hyperthyroidism.

This clonotype was counted many times. The V gene is TRBV5-1, the J gene TRBJ2-7, with D perhaps TRBD1 or TRBD2 (6 bases each). The CDR3 is made up of 15 amino acids. Trimming cost V 3 bases and J 3 bases, with 16 bases left between them. CDR1 and CDR2 (germline): SGHRS, YFSETQ. The DNA of the CDR3 is TGCGCCAGCAGCTCGGGGGCGGCCAGGAACTACGAGCAGTACTTC. This codes for CASSSGAARNYEQYF.

This sequence joins TRBV5-1 and TRBJ2-2; D not certain. Germline CDR1 SGHRS, CDR2 YFSETQ. V gave up 0 bases and J gave up 6 bases, with 6 bases separating them. CDR3 length: 13 amino acids. This CDR3 is CASSLDIPGELFF. The CDR3 coding sequence is TGCGCCAGCAGCTTGGACATCCCCGGGGAGCTGTTTTTT.

In this sample, this clonotype turned up many times. V and J are TRBV7-9 and TRBJ2-5; 8 bases fit TRBD2. The CDR3 sequence is 16 residues long. V lost 0 bases to trimming and J lost 1 base; unmatched junction nucleotides: 4. Germline V CDR1 and CDR2: SEHNR, FQNEAQ (reference sequence). The CDR3 nucleotides are TGTGCCAGCAGCTTAGCGGAGCGGGGGACCCAAGAGACCCAGTACTTC. It specifies CASSLAERGTQETQYF. The whole variable domain, filled in from reference TRBV7-9 and TRBJ2-5, reads DTGVSQNPRHKITKRGQNVTFRCDPISEHNRLYWYRQTLGQGPEFLTYFQNEAQLEKSRLLSDRFSAERPKGSFSTLEIQRTEQGDSAMYLCASSLAERGTQETQYFGPGTRLLVL.

This clonotype was seen at least ten times. The chain links TRBV14 to TRBJ2-2, with D possibly called TRBD1 or TRBD2 (5 bases each). Trimming took 7 bases from V and 8 from J, leaving 11 bases between them. This CDR3 comprises 12 residues. Germline assignment: CDR1 SGHDN and CDR2 FVKESK. CDR3 DNA: TGTGCCAGCAAGAGGGGCCCAGGGGAGCTGTTTTTT. Encoded protein: CASKRGPGELFF.

This rearrangement joins TRBV12-3 or TRBV12-4 to TRBJ2-3; D gene ambiguous. This CDR3 is built from 11 residues. Between the trimmed V and J ends, which lost 2 bases and 5 bases, there was a span of 2 bases. This chain's CDR3 is CASSLRDTQYF. CDR3 nucleotides: TGTGCCAGCAGTTTAAGAGATACGCAGTATTTT.

Notes on this clonotype: A much larger clone lies one base from this, so it may be a read error. The conserved closing phenylalanine or tryptophan is absent in this CDR3, likely reflecting a read error. The genes are TRBV19 and TRBJ2-2; D gene uncertain. Trimming removed 5 bases from V and 6 bases from J, with 16 bases in between. CDR1 and CDR2 (germline): LNHDA, SQIVND (reference sequence). The CDR3 is 15 residues long. CDR3 loop: CASSHGQRGSGELFS. The CDR3 DNA follows: TGTGCCAGTAGTCACGGGCAGCGTGGATCCGGGGAGCTGTTTTCT.

This clonotype showed up just a few times. V usage is TRBV7-2 and J usage is TRBJ2-7; TRBD2 matches 11 bases. The V gene end was trimmed by 4 bases and the J gene end by 2 bases; junction bases not matched to a gene: 7. The CDR3 has 16 amino acids. CDR1 and CDR2 (germline): SGHTA, FQGNSA. The CDR3 DNA sequence: TGTGCCAGCAGCTCTTGGACTAGCGGGCCCGCCTACGAGCAGTACTTC. Amino acids: CASSSWTSGPAYEQYF.

This chain links TRBV7-2 with TRBJ1-6; 9 nucleotides align to TRBD1. Germline values: CDR1 SGHTA, CDR2 FQGNSA. J lost 9 bases, V lost 4 bases, and 10 bases had no gene match. This CDR3 has 16 residues. The CDR3 sequence is CASSWDRDRVASPLHF. The CDR3 bases are TGTGCCAGCAGCTGGGACCGGGACAGGGTAGCTTCACCCCTCCACTTT. The variable domain in full, completed from reference TRBV7-2 and TRBJ1-6, reads GAGVSQSPSNKVTEKGKDVELRCDPISGHTALYWYRQSLGQGLEFLIYFQGNSAPDKSGLPSDRFSAERTGGSVSTLTIQRTQQEDSAVYLCASSWDRDRVASPLHFGNGTRLTVT.

The rearrangement uses TRBV12-3 or TRBV12-4 and TRBJ1-5, with unresolved D. Trimming took 3 bases from V and 11 from J, leaving 17 bases between them. The CDR3 is 14 amino acids. CDR3 residues: CASSLGQAQETQHF. CDR3 nucleotide sequence: TGTGCCAGCAGTTTGGGTCAGGCCCAAGAGACCCAGCATTTT.

This clonotype was seen just once. This may come from a read error, since a much larger clone is one base off. The chain combines TRBV7-9 with TRBJ2-2; D call uncertain. The CDR3 loop spans 17 amino acids. V dropped 4 bases and J dropped 0 bases, with 15 bases sitting between them. Per the germline V gene, CDR1 is SEHNR and CDR2 is FQNEAQ (reference sequence). CDR3: CASSSPKQRTNTGELFF. In nucleotides, the CDR3 is TGTGCCAGCAGCTCCCCTAAGCAGCGCACGAACACCGGGGAGCTGTTTTTT. The full variable domain, rest sourced from reference TRBV7-9 and TRBJ2-2, is DTGVSQNPRHKITKRGQNVTFRCDPISEHNRLYWYRQTLGQGPEFLTYFQNEAQLEKSRLLSDRFSAERPKGSFSTLEIQRTEQGDSAMYLCASSSPKQRTNTGELFFGEGSRLTVL.

The chain couples TRBV30 to TRBJ2-7; D is perhaps TRBD2 (5 bases). This CDR3 spans 14 amino acids. The germline V gene has CDR1 GTSNPN and CDR2 SVGIG (reference sequence). V dropped 0 bases and J dropped 0 bases, with 9 bases sitting between them. The CDR3 nucleotides are TGTGCCTGGAGTGTCAGCGGAAGCTCCTACGAGCAGTACTTC. As protein: CAWSVSGSSYEQYF.

Turning to this clonotype: A read error may account for a junction end that differs from germline. The genes are TRBV10-2 and TRBJ1-3; 11 positions match TRBD1. Germline V gene sequence: CDR1 WSHSY, CDR2 SAAADI. This CDR3 has 19 amino acids. CDR3 sequence: CAGSESLRGTGGFGNTIYF. The DNA of the CDR3 is TGCGCCGGCAGTGAGTCTCTGCGAGGGACAGGGGGTTTTGGAAACACCATATATTTT.

In regard to this clonotype: A much larger clonotype is one base distant, so this may be a read error. The gene calls are TRBV9 and TRBJ2-2, with 8 bases aligning to TRBD2. CDR1 is SGDLS, CDR2 YYNGEE, per germline. This CDR3 is built from 14 residues. DNA of the CDR3: TGTGCCAGCCGTATTAGCGGGGCCACCGGGGAGCTGGTTTTT. Its translation is CASRISGATGELVF.

The chain links TRBV7-3 to TRBJ2-6, with 8 positions matching TRBD2. V was pared by 5 bases and J by 0 bases, with 9 bases of the junction left unmatched. The V gene's germline CDR1 is SGHTA and CDR2 FQGTGA. The CDR3 sequence is 18 residues long. In DNA form, the CDR3 reads TGTGCCAGCAGCCCGTGGGTAGCGGGGCCCTCTGGGGCCAACGTCCTGACTTTC. This sequence encodes CASSPWVAGPSGANVLTF.

J is TRBJ1-2 and V is TRBV2; D uncertain. The CDR3 totals 13 residues. The germline V gene encodes CDR1 SNHLY and CDR2 FYNNEI. V was shortened by 1 base and J by 6 bases, with 9 bases between the two germline ends. The CDR3 nucleotides read TGTGCCAGCAGTGAAGGTCGGGTTCATGGCTACACCTTC. Protein product: CASSEGRVHGYTF.

This clonotype was observed at least ten times. The rearrangement links TRBV25-1 to TRBJ1-5; D is perhaps TRBD1 (5 bases). V lost 6 bases, J lost 2 bases, and 14 bases lay in between. This CDR3 contains 15 residues. The V gene's germline CDR1 is MGHDK and CDR2 SYGVNS. This CDR3 reads CASSPDRDGNQPQHF. CDR3 nucleotides: TGTGCCAGCAGCCCTGACCGGGACGGCAATCAGCCCCAGCATTTT.

A note on this clonotype: A junction end diverges from the germline sequence, so it may reflect a read error. The chain employs TRBV10-3 and TRBJ1-4; D remains unclear. This CDR3 contains 15 residues. The germline CDR1 and CDR2 sequences are ENHRY and SYGVKD. The CDR3 reads CAISESQDFHDKLFF. The DNA of the CDR3 is TGTGCCATCAGTGAGTCTCAGGATTTTCATGACAAACTGTTTTTT.

This clonotype was detected many times. V is TRBV4-1 and J is TRBJ1-6; D not resolved. The ends were cut back, 1 base at V and 13 bases at J, with 14 bases in the middle. The germline V gene has CDR1 MGHRA and CDR2 YSYEKL. The CDR3 totals 14 residues. The CDR3 DNA is TGCGCCAGCAGCCAAGTAGGTTCGGTGGGCCCCCTCCACTTT. Protein sequence: CASSQVGSVGPLHF.

The chain uses TRBV5-1 and TRBJ1-1, with unresolved D. V was shortened by 4 bases and J by 1 base, with 2 bases between the two germline ends. CDR3 length: 11 amino acids. Germline V gene sequence: CDR1 SGHRS, CDR2 YFSETQ. The CDR3 region has the DNA TGCGCCAGCAGCACGAACACTGAAGCTTTCTTT. It specifies CASSTNTEAFF.

In DNA form, the CDR3 reads TGTGCCAGCAGGGGACTAGCGAGAGACTACGAGCAGTACTTC. This translates into CASRGLARDYEQYF. The V call is TRBV6-2 or TRBV6-3, the J call TRBJ2-7; 10 nucleotides align to TRBD2. The CDR3 sequence is 14 residues long. The V gene's germline CDR1 is MNHEY and CDR2 SVGEGT. V lost 6 bases and J lost 3; bases outside the gene matches: 5.

This chain links TRBV15 with TRBJ2-7, with D perhaps matching TRBD2 (5 bases). The CDR3 is 13 residues long. Germline V lookup: CDR1 LNHNV, CDR2 YYDKDF (reference sequence). V was pared by 1 base and J by 3 bases, with 7 bases between. CDR3 in DNA: TGTGCCACCAGCAGAGTGGCGGGCTACGAGCAGTACTTC. The encoded protein is CATSRVAGYEQYF.

The chain links TRBV29-1 to TRBJ2-3; D may be TRBD2 (5 bases). CDR3 length: 15 amino acids. The germline V gene encodes CDR1 SQVTM and CDR2 ANQGSEA. The V and J ends lost 0 bases and 1 base respectively, with 11 bases between them. The DNA of the CDR3 is TGCAGCGTTGAAGATCGGGGAAGGGGCACAGATACGCAGTATTTT. As protein: CSVEDRGRGTDTQYF.

The V call is TRBV20-1, the J call TRBJ2-5; TRBD2 might be the D (6 bases). This CDR3 spans 12 amino acids. CDR1 and CDR2 from the germline V gene are DFQATT and SNEGSKA (reference sequence). V was pared by 5 bases and J by 2 bases, with 9 bases between. CDR3 sequence reads: CSAPGLQETQYF. CDR3 DNA sequence: TGCAGTGCTCCGGGACTGCAAGAGACCCAGTACTTC.

This clonotype was detected a few times. The chain links TRBV27 to TRBJ1-1; 8 bases are shared with TRBD1. Germline loops: CDR1 MNHEY, CDR2 SMNVEV (reference sequence). The CDR3 runs 13 residues. The V segment lost 5 bases and the J segment 5 bases; nucleotides outside the gene matches: 4. CDR3: CASSDRGWTEAFF. The CDR3 nucleotides read TGTGCCAGCAGTGACAGGGGTTGGACTGAAGCTTTCTTT.

This clonotype was counted at least ten times. This chain links TRBV2 with TRBJ2-2; 8 nucleotides align to TRBD1. The J segment lost 0 bases and the V segment lost 6 bases, leaving 9 bases of the junction unmatched. Germline V gives CDR1 SNHLY, CDR2 FYNNEI. The CDR3 is 17 residues long. The CDR3 spells CASSVRDRPTNTGELFF. The CDR3, as DNA: TGTGCCAGCAGCGTACGGGACAGGCCGACGAACACCGGGGAGCTGTTTTTT. Supplemented by reference TRBV2 and TRBJ2-2, the full variable domain reads EPEVTQTPSHQVTQMGQEVILRCVPISNHLYFYWYRQILGQKVEFLVSFYNNEISEKSEIFDDQFSVERPDGSNFTLKIRSTKLEDSAMYFCASSVRDRPTNTGELFFGEGSRLTVL.

With respect to this clonotype: The conserved phenylalanine or tryptophan normally closing the CDR3 is absent here, so this likely arose from a read error. The V call is TRBV19, the J call TRBJ1-1; TRBD1 matches 11 bases. In germline, CDR1 is LNHDA, CDR2 SQIVND (reference sequence). The CDR3 runs to 14 residues. After removal of 3 bases from V and 6 bases from J, the junction contained 3 bases not matched to a gene. CDR3 amino acids: CASSMDRGRAEAFY. The CDR3 DNA reads TGTGCCAGTAGTATGGACAGGGGGCGGGCTGAAGCTTTCTAT.

This clonotype was counted only a few times. The chain carries TRBV20-1 and TRBJ1-1; perhaps TRBD1 as D (5 bases). Trimming stripped 6 bases from V and 6 bases from J, with 26 bases between. The CDR3 extends over 16 amino acids. Germline V gene lookup returns CDR1 DFQATT and CDR2 SNEGSKA (reference sequence). For the CDR3, the DNA is TGCAGTGCCGTCGGACCCCGTCAGGGCAGAAGCGCTGAAGCTTTCTTT. This sequence encodes CSAVGPRQGRSAEAFF.

This clonotype was detected many times. The V call is TRBV5-1, the J call TRBJ2-6; D is uncertain. V lost 0 bases and J 0 bases, leaving 7 bases between the germline ends. From germline, CDR1 is SGHRS and CDR2 YFSETQ. The CDR3 consists of 16 residues. CDR3 residues: CASSLEQSSGANVLTF. The CDR3 DNA sequence: TGCGCCAGCAGCTTGGAGCAGAGCTCTGGGGCCAACGTCCTGACTTTC. The full variable domain, rest sourced from reference TRBV5-1 and TRBJ2-6, is KAGVTQTPRYLIKTRGQQVTLSCSPISGHRSVSWYQQTPGQGLQFLFEYFSETQRNKGNFPGRFSGRQFSNSRSEMNVSTLELGDSALYLCASSLEQSSGANVLTFGAGSRLTVL.

This chain uses TRBV10-3 with TRBJ2-7; 8 bases line up with TRBD1. The CDR3 contains 14 residues. V was clipped by 10 bases and J by 4 bases; unmatched bases: 12. The germline gives CDR1 ENHRY, CDR2 SYGVKD. DNA for the CDR3: TGTGCCAGCCTTGACATGGGACAGGAGTACGAGCAGTACTTC. Translated, it gives CASLDMGQEYEQYF.

A word on this clonotype: The junction departs from the called germline gene at one end, perhaps through a read error. The rearrangement joins TRBV7-9 to TRBJ2-4; TRBD1 aligns across 7 bases. The germline V gene encodes CDR1 SEHNR and CDR2 FQNEAQ (reference sequence). The CDR3 loop spans 14 amino acids. CDR3 in DNA: TGTGTCAGCAGCTACGGACAGGTCAAAAACATTCAGTACTTC. The encoded protein is CVSSYGQVKNIQYF.

About this clonotype itself: Germline and junction disagree at one end, which may indicate a read error. The chain has TRBV6-5 and TRBJ2-6; 7 bases are shared with TRBD1. The CDR3 runs 17 residues. Per germline, CDR1 MNHEY and CDR2 SVGAGI. The CDR3 nucleotides are TGTACCAGCAGTTCAAGGGGGCGGTTCTCTGGGGCCAACGTCCTGACTTTC. Protein product: CTSSSRGRFSGANVLTF.

As regards this clonotype: A read error may explain this, as a much larger clone is one base away. The rearrangement joins TRBV25-1 to TRBJ1-2; TRBD1 aligns across 7 bases. Germline CDR1 reads MGHDK; CDR2 reads SYGVNS. V shed 5 bases and J 7 bases; nucleotides not matched to a gene: 10. The CDR3 totals 14 residues. CDR3 region: CASSLTGTAGGYTF. The CDR3 DNA follows: TGTGCCAGCAGTCTAACCGGGACAGCGGGTGGCTACACCTTC.